What follows describes a single T cell receptor (beta chain). The antigen remains undetermined. The data belong to a study of T cell responses to AZD1222 COVID-19 vaccine. General study results and limits: Seropositive AZD1222 recipients at baseline numbered only 6 or 7. Increases in Spike-specific TCR breadth and depth were seen after two AZD1222 doses. Clonal diversity was possibly underestimated; the donors were predominantly white British and more often female.

The CDR3 has 15 amino acids. J was trimmed by 3 bases and V by 10 bases; bases with no gene match: 12. The V gene's germline CDR1 is MRHNA and CDR2 SNTAGT. Data came from immunoSEQ multiplex PCR; TCRdb stores just in-frame clones and leaves some out. The table records 140,000 or so clones, roughly 86% of them present only once. V and J are TRBV6-4 and TRBJ1-2; 9 bases line up with TRBD1. The sequenced sample was peripheral blood, obtained 28 days after the second AZD1222 dose. The clonotype originates from an adult who received the AZD1222 COVID-19 vaccine. The CDR3 protein is CATPPQGALHYGYTF. CDR3 DNA: TGTGCCACACCTCCACAGGGGGCCTTACACTATGGCTACACCTTC.